Each of the 18 T cell receptor beta chains below was sequenced from the same sample in a study of blood T cell repertoires in COVID-19. Here immunoSEQ multiplex PCR was the method, and the copy in TCRdb shows in-frame clones only, minus some. Of under 200,000 clones listed, 84% are singletons. The sequencing sample was made of peripheral blood. These TCRs come from a woman between 70 and 85 years old with COVID-19, enrolled during active disease.

The chain uses TRBV6-6 and TRBJ2-3, with 7 bases aligning to TRBD1. Germline trimming cut 5 bases from V and 2 bases from J; bases unmatched to any gene: 4. The V gene's germline CDR1 is MNHNY and CDR2 SVGAGI (reference sequence). This CDR3 is 14 amino acids long. The CDR3 coding sequence is TGTGCCAGCAGTAAACAGGGGAACACAGATACGCAGTATTTT. This codes for CASSKQGNTDTQYF.

This chain joins TRBV19 and TRBJ2-3; tentative D call: TRBD1 (5 bases). Germline lookup yields CDR1 LNHDA and CDR2 SQIVND (reference sequence). Trimming took 5 bases from V and 14 from J, leaving 17 bases between them. The CDR3 sequence is 12 residues long. As DNA, the CDR3 is TGTGCCAGTAGTTGGCAGGACACTCGAGTGTATTTT. This translates into CASSWQDTRVYF.

The chain couples TRBV19 to TRBJ1-5; no definite D call. The CDR3 totals 14 residues. The germline V gene encodes CDR1 LNHDA and CDR2 SQIVND (reference sequence). Trimming stripped 3 bases from V and 7 bases from J, with 13 bases between. In DNA form, the CDR3 reads TGTGCCAGTAGTATCCGCCCAGCGGCCCAGCCCCAGCATTTT. Translation: CASSIRPAAQPQHF.

V usage is TRBV6-4 and J usage is TRBJ1-4; TRBD1 is a possible D gene (5 bases). Trimming removed 6 bases at V and 7 bases at J, with 15 bases between. The CDR3 totals 14 residues. Germline CDR1 MRHNA, CDR2 SNTAGT. The CDR3 coding sequence is TGTGCCAGCAGGTCCAAGGGAAGGGGTGAAAAACTGTTTTTT. It is translated as CASRSKGRGEKLFF.

CDR3 sequence (DNA): TGTGCTAGTGGTTTGGGGGGGGCTGGGGCCAACGTCCTGACTTTC. Its translation: CASGLGGAGANVLTF. V and J are TRBV12-5 and TRBJ2-6; weak D call: TRBD2 (6 bases). V dropped 1 base and J dropped 2 bases, with 6 bases sitting between them. Looked up from germline, CDR1 is LGHNT and CDR2 is FRNRAP. There are 15 residues in the CDR3. The full variable domain, in which reference TRBV12-5 and TRBJ2-6 provide the parts outside the CDR3, is DARVTQTPRHKVTEMGQEVTMRCQPILGHNTVFWYRQTMMQGLELLAYFRNRAPLDDSGMPKDRFSAEMPDATLATLKIQPSEPRDSAVYFCASGLGGAGANVLTFGAGSRLTVL.

On this clone itself: A junction boundary mismatches the germline segment, possibly from a read error. The V and J genes are TRBV6-1 and TRBJ2-5; TRBD1 agrees at 11 bases. In germline, CDR1 is MNHNS, CDR2 SASEGT. CDR3 length equals 15 residues. CDR3 loop: CASSEGTGGQEAQYF. The CDR3, as DNA: TGTGCCAGCAGTGAAGGGACAGGGGGCCAAGAGGCCCAGTACTTC.

The chain couples TRBV18 to TRBJ2-6, with 7 bases that match TRBD1. Trimming removed 4 bases from V and 4 bases from J; junction bases left unmatched: 4. The CDR3 is 15 amino acids. Germline CDR1 KGHSH, CDR2 LQKENI. The CDR3: CASSRDRAGANVLTF. CDR3 DNA: TGTGCCAGCTCACGCGACAGGGCCGGGGCCAACGTCCTGACTTTC.

The chain recombines TRBV10-3 with TRBJ2-3; 9 bases map to TRBD1. Germline V gene lookup returns CDR1 ENHRY and CDR2 SYGVKD. J gave up 4 bases and V 5 bases, and 10 bases lay outside the gene matches. The CDR3 consists of 16 residues. The CDR3 loop is CAISLTGTGRPDTQYF. The CDR3 DNA reads as TGTGCCATCAGTCTCACCGGGACAGGGAGACCAGATACGCAGTATTTT.

This clone was detected a few times. In DNA form, the CDR3 reads TGTGCCAGCAGTGAAGCCGCTCTGGGGCAGGCGTCCTACGAGCAGTACGTC. Its translation is CASSEAALGQASYEQYV. The rearrangement uses TRBV6-1 and TRBJ2-7; the D gene is possibly TRBD1 (5 bases). This CDR3 region has 17 residues. Trimming cost V 0 bases and J 1 base, with 16 bases left between them. Germline V CDR1 and CDR2: MNHNS, SASEGT.

The gene calls are TRBV4-1 and TRBJ2-1; 10 positions match TRBD1. Germline V gene data show CDR1 as MGHRA and CDR2 as YSYEKL. The CDR3 has 18 residues. J gave up 6 bases and V 3 bases, and 14 bases lay outside the gene matches. The DNA for the CDR3 is TGCGCCAGCAGCCACCCCCTGACAGGGGGCTCTTTTCGCAATGAGCAGTTCTTC. It is translated as CASSHPLTGGSFRNEQFF.

V and J are TRBV28 and TRBJ1-5, with 10 bases matching TRBD1. Germline trimming cut 4 bases from V and 1 base from J; bases unmatched to any gene: 4. The germline V gene has CDR1 MDHEN and CDR2 SYDVKM. CDR3 length equals 16 residues. The DNA of the CDR3 is TGTGCCAGCAGTTACAGGACAGGGGGAAGCAATCAGCCCCAGCATTTT. It yields the protein CASSYRTGGSNQPQHF.

The rearrangement uses TRBV30 and TRBJ1-4; TRBD1 aligns across 8 bases. With 2 bases clipped from V and 6 bases from J, the junction kept 2 bases outside the gene matches. The CDR3 runs 13 residues. Germline V gene data show CDR1 as GTSNPN and CDR2 as SVGIG (reference sequence). CDR3 protein: CAWSPDRDEKLFF. The CDR3 DNA follows: TGTGCCTGGAGTCCGGACAGGGATGAAAAACTGTTTTTT.

This sequence joins TRBV10-2 and TRBJ1-4, with TRBD1 matching over 7 bases. J gave up 6 bases and V 10 bases, and 5 bases lay outside the gene matches. CDR3 size: 12 residues. Germline assignment: CDR1 WSHSY and CDR2 SAAADI. The CDR3 loop reads CATLGTDEKLFF. In DNA, the CDR3 is TGCGCCACCCTCGGGACAGATGAAAAACTGTTTTTT.

The rearrangement joins TRBV19 to TRBJ2-7; TRBD1 aligns across 8 bases. The ends lost 6 bases at V and 1 base at J; junction bases unmatched: 2. The germline gives CDR1 LNHDA, CDR2 SQIVND (reference sequence). The CDR3 consists of 13 residues. CDR3 bases: TGTGCCAGTAGCCAGGGGGCGTCCTACGAGCAGTACGTC. It is translated as CASSQGASYEQYV.

The rearrangement links TRBV5-1 to TRBJ2-5; 7 bases align to TRBD1. The V segment lost 0 bases and the J segment 5 bases; nucleotides outside the gene matches: 7. The CDR3 spans 15 residues. Germline loops: CDR1 SGHRS, CDR2 YFSETQ. For the CDR3, the DNA is TGCGCCAGCAGCTTGGCCGAAGGGGGCTCGGAGACCCAGTACTTC. This sequence encodes CASSLAEGGSETQYF.

The chain recombines TRBV7-3 with TRBJ2-2, with a tentative D call TRBD2 (6 bases). This CDR3 region has 13 residues. V dropped 5 bases and J dropped 5 bases, with 9 bases sitting between them. Germline V gene sequence: CDR1 SGHTA, CDR2 FQGTGA. DNA for the CDR3: TGTGCCAGCAGCGGGACTCTGACCGGGGAGCTGTTTTTT. Amino acids: CASSGTLTGELFF.

This chain joins TRBV4-2 and TRBJ1-4, with 12 bases lining up with TRBD1. The CDR3 extends over 17 amino acids. The germline CDR1 and CDR2 sequences are LGHNA and YNFKEQ. The J segment lost 5 bases and the V segment lost 1 base, leaving 5 bases of the junction unmatched. The CDR3 is CASSQGGQGALNEKLFF. In DNA form, the CDR3 reads TGTGCCAGCAGCCAAGGGGGACAGGGGGCCCTCAATGAAAAACTGTTTTTT.

Here the CDR3 DNA reads TGTGCCAGCAGTGTAGGGAGCGAGAAGACCCAGTACTTC. The encoded protein is CASSVGSEKTQYF. V and J are TRBV2 and TRBJ2-5; tentative D call: TRBD2 (5 bases). Deletions cut 4 bases from V and 6 bases from J, with 12 bases between. The CDR3 totals 13 residues. Germline V lookup: CDR1 SNHLY, CDR2 FYNNEI. The full variable domain, its missing parts supplied by reference TRBV2 and TRBJ2-5, is EPEVTQTPSHQVTQMGQEVILRCVPISNHLYFYWYRQILGQKVEFLVSFYNNEISEKSEIFDDQFSVERPDGSNFTLKIRSTKLEDSAMYFCASSVGSEKTQYFGPGTRLLVL.